This T cell receptor beta chain was sequenced in a study of T cells in Graves' hyperthyroidism and ophthalmopathy (dated by TCRdb to about 2019). Regarding the study in general: Peripheral blood was collected at initial diagnosis, before any treatment. TCR V-J signatures able to tell the groups apart were searched for in a discovery cohort of 90 to 100 patients, of whom roughly 42 had Graves' ophthalmopathy and 57 had stable Graves' hyperthyroidism. Prospective prediction of ophthalmopathy was tested in an independent validation cohort consisting of some 20 hyperthyroidism patients and 15 or so patients who later progressed to ophthalmopathy. The 75 to 100 discovery patients were randomly split 7:3 into training and test sets. Thyroid tissue and blood T-cell repertoires from about six Graves' hyperthyroidism patients were also compared in the study. After blood sampling, hyperthyroidism patients were treated with methimazole at a starting dose of 30 mg daily, and ophthalmopathy patients were treated with high-dose intravenous methylprednisolone. TCR Vbeta CDR3 sequencing of some 140 peripheral blood samples (43 ophthalmopathy, 75 hyperthyroidism and roughly 17 progressor patients) is reported in the paper. Beyond this particular receptor, the publication reports: No statistical method was used to fix the sample size in advance, and group allocation was not hidden from the investigators. In validation, the model predicted progression to ophthalmopathy with approximately 69% sensitivity and about 72% specificity, a median of approximately 6.5 months before onset. In cross-validation, a model built on a 13 V-J signature told ophthalmopathy apart from stable hyperthyroidism with approximately 90% sensitivity and about 81% specificity, and in testing the same model reached 80%/75%. Most expanded thyroid clonotypes (frequency above 0.001) were also found in blood, which suggests that blood repertoires may mirror thyroid immune responses.

TCR beta CDR3 regions were amplified from RNA transcripts. The first round of RT-PCR for the TCR CDR3 was performed with the HTBI primer set and the Qiagen OneStep RT-PCR kit. Libraries were constructed in a second round of multiplex PCR, after which size selection and purification were carried out. Sequencing of the libraries was done on an Illumina HiSeq2000 using paired-end 100 bp reads. As for how the authors treated the data: SOAPnuke was used to process the raw data, throwing out any read that contained adapters or uncalled bases, had a mean Phred below 15, or lacked an exact constant-primer or identifier match. High-quality paired reads were merged with COPE v1.2.5, and unique nucleotide sequences were defined as clonotypes. MiTCR v1.1 was used to align clonotypes to the IMGT TRBV, TRBD and TRBJ reference segments. Only V-J combinations with frequency above 0.0001, covering approximately 99% of repertoires, were analysed. A TCS score was defined as the ratio of F50 (clonal expansion) to E x V (chaos), with BLOSUM62-based TCRdist applied between CDR3 peptides within each V-J. Welch's t-statistics and random forest reduced fewer than 600 V-J features to 13, which were used in a naive Bayes classifier (R e1071). Through fastp at Q25 and MiXCR, TCRdb rebuilt clones from the public reads, retaining in-frame beta chains. Identical CDR3 proteins give one entry, which carries the most common genes and DNA. These V and J calls originate from TCRdb's pipeline instead of the authors' own analysis. This sample gives hundreds of thousands of distinct CDR3 sequences in total; 22% of them show up just once. Together, the top ten hold around 50% of the sample.

Ophthalmopathy patients had moderately to severely active disease, with a Clinical Activity Score of 3 or more, a NOSPECS grade of 4 or more, and a disease duration of less than 3 months. Any patient with an uncontrolled infection, another autoimmune disease, pregnancy or lactation was excluded. Diagnoses were established on the basis of clinical symptoms, serum thyroxine and TRAb, thyroid ultrasound, and orbital computed tomography. PBMCs were separated from under 11 ml of fresh peripheral blood using Ficoll-Paque density gradient centrifugation. Total RNA was extracted with Trizol reagent, and quality was checked on an Agilent 2100 Bioanalyzer. Including cysteine and phenylalanine, the CDR3 has 14 amino acids. Just the 42-base CDR3 DNA is kept, in frame starting at base 1. The junction shows trimming of 1 base on V and 4 bases on J, plus 7 bases between the germline ends. The germline V gene provides CDR1 MDHEN and CDR2 SYDVKM.

Many counts were recorded for this clonotype. Its antigen remains undetermined. No much larger clone is present one base from it, and per-base qualities are unavailable. Material: blood. This receptor was obtained from a woman between 65 and 79 years old with Graves' ophthalmopathy. The rearrangement combines TRBV28 with TRBJ2-2, with the identity of the D gene unclear. The DNA sequence is given as TGTGCCAGCAGTTTATTCCCAGCCACCGGGGAGCTGTTTTTT. Translated, it reads CASSLFPATGELFF.